The rows below give T cell receptor beta chains drawn from one sample of a study of blood T cells in healthy people across ages. MiXCR, applied by TCRdb to the 5' RACE reads, yields one record per CDR3 protein. The table shows approximately 780,000 distinct CDR3 sequences, with around 25% occurring only once. These sequences were also reported in another study, on T cells of mothers and their children.

The specimen sequenced was blood. The receptors come from a boy younger than 18 in good health. Both conserved end residues are part of each CDR3. The order of the fields is V gene, D gene, clone size, J gene, CDR3 protein, CDR3 DNA. D genes are given only for firm matches. Size values are once, few and many counts, or a class for expanded clones, and some rows have none.

TRBV9	NA	NA	TRBJ1-1	CASSVESVNTEAFF	TGTGCCAGCAGCGTAGAGAGCGTGAACACTGAAGCTTTCTTT
TRBV29-1	NA	NA	TRBJ2-1	CSVKLTSLNEQFF	TGCAGCGTGAAACTGACAAGCCTAAATGAGCAGTTCTTC
TRBV12-3/TRBV12-4	NA	NA	TRBJ2-1	CASRSNGYNEQFF	TGTGCCAGCAGGTCAAATGGCTACAATGAGCAGTTCTTC
TRBV10-2	NA	NA	TRBJ2-7	CASGRDGYEQYF	TGCGCCAGCGGCCGGGACGGCTACGAGCAGTACTTC
TRBV7-2	TRBD2	NA	TRBJ2-2	CASSRDVGRGVNTGELFF	TGTGCCAGCAGTCGTGACGTAGGGCGGGGGGTCAACACCGGGGAGCTGTTTTTT
TRBV29-1	TRBD2	few	TRBJ2-3	CSVEKRGGPHTDTQYF	TGCAGCGTTGAAAAGCGGGGGGGCCCCCACACAGATACGCAGTATTTT
TRBV6-5	TRBD2	NA	TRBJ2-1	CASSYSSGTSGDTRGGEQFF	TGTGCCAGCAGTTACTCATCCGGGACTAGCGGTGATACCCGTGGGGGTGAGCAGTTCTTC
TRBV4-2	NA	NA	TRBJ2-1	CASSQDLTSGPRQEQFF	TGTGCCAGCAGCCAAGATCTAACCAGCGGGCCCCGTCAGGAGCAGTTCTTC
TRBV9	NA	few	TRBJ2-5	CASSVEPGAGETQYF	TGTGCCAGCAGCGTAGAGCCCGGCGCGGGGGAGACCCAGTACTTC
TRBV11-2	NA	few	TRBJ1-1	CASSLAQIGTEAFF	TGTGCCAGCAGCTTAGCACAGATCGGCACTGAAGCTTTCTTT
TRBV21-1	NA	NA	TRBJ2-1	CASSKLPPGSGDSSYNEQLF	TGTGCCAGCAGCAAATTGCCCCCCGGGTCGGGGGATAGTTCCTACAATGAGCAGCTCTTC
TRBV14	NA	few	TRBJ2-6	CASSQFTGHPNVLTF	TGTGCCAGCAGCCAATTTACGGGACACCCCAACGTCCTGACTTTC
TRBV4-1	NA	few	TRBJ2-5	CASSQAGGSETQYF	TGCGCCAGCAGCCAAGCAGGAGGGTCCGAGACCCAGTACTTC
TRBV7-3	TRBD2	few	TRBJ2-1	CASSTQAGLAGGEGQFF	TGTGCCAGCAGCACCCAAGCGGGACTAGCGGGGGGGGAAGGGCAGTTCTTC
TRBV7-9	NA	few	TRBJ1-2	CASSWDPSGYTF	TGTGCCAGCAGCTGGGACCCCAGTGGCTACACCTTC
TRBV5-1	TRBD1	NA	TRBJ1-2	CASSPGTVSSRDGYTF	TGCGCCAGCAGCCCGGGGACAGTTTCTTCCAGGGATGGCTACACCTTC
TRBV5-1	NA	few	TRBJ1-5	CASSFGGSDQPQHF	TGCGCCAGCAGCTTCGGAGGGTCCGATCAGCCCCAGCATTTT
TRBV2	NA	NA	TRBJ2-7	CASSPRTLFYEQYF	TGTGCCAGCAGTCCCCGGACATTGTTCTACGAGCAGTACTTC
TRBV28	NA	NA	TRBJ1-6	CASSLVALNLNSNSPLHF	TGTGCCAGCAGTTTGGTCGCGCTTAACCTCAACTCGAATTCACCCCTCCACTTT
TRBV7-9	TRBD1	few	TRBJ2-7	CASSTDRASYEQYF	TGTGCCAGCAGCACGGACAGGGCCTCCTACGAGCAGTACTTC
TRBV4-2	TRBD2	few	TRBJ2-1	CASSPGTSDDNEQFF	TGTGCCAGCAGCCCCGGGACTAGCGACGACAATGAGCAGTTCTTC
TRBV6-5	TRBD2	NA	TRBJ2-2	CASSYWRGGRNTGELFF	TGTGCCAGCAGTTACTGGCGGGGGGGCAGAAACACCGGGGAGCTGTTTTTT
TRBV5-1	TRBD1	NA	TRBJ2-2	CASSFKYGQGNTGELFF	TGCGCCAGCAGCTTCAAGTATGGACAGGGGAACACCGGGGAGCTGTTTTTT
TRBV5-1	NA	NA	TRBJ2-1	CASSLGPSFDGNERFF	TGCGCCAGCAGCTTGGGGCCTAGCTTCGACGGGAATGAGCGGTTCTTC
TRBV27	TRBD2	NA	TRBJ2-1	CASSSGTSGTEQFF	TGTGCCAGCAGTTCCGGGACTAGTGGAACTGAGCAGTTCTTC
TRBV4-2	NA	NA	TRBJ2-7	CASSHQDRPAYEQYF	TGTGCCAGCAGCCACCAAGACAGGCCTGCCTACGAGCAGTACTTC
TRBV12-3/TRBV12-4	NA	NA	TRBJ2-3	CASSLGNGGPSTDTQYF	TGTGCCAGCAGTTTAGGTAACGGGGGGCCTAGCACAGATACGCAGTATTTT
TRBV7-9	NA	NA	TRBJ2-3	CASSLDYSTDTQYF	TGTGCCAGCAGCTTAGACTACTCGACAGATACGCAGTATTTT
TRBV11-2	NA	few	TRBJ2-1	CASSLEPHRGGSEQFF	TGTGCCAGCAGCTTAGAGCCCCACAGGGGAGGGAGTGAGCAGTTCTTC
TRBV27	TRBD2	few	TRBJ2-3	CASSPLTPLAGAFTSTDTQYF	TGTGCCAGCAGTCCATTAACGCCTCTAGCGGGGGCTTTCACAAGCACAGATACGCAGTATTTT
TRBV19	NA	few	TRBJ2-4	CASSIPTGRHIQYF	TGTGCCAGTAGTATCCCGACAGGGAGGCACATTCAGTACTTC
TRBV6-6	NA	NA	TRBJ1-1	CASSYKPRDNTEAFF	TGTGCCAGCAGTTACAAACCCAGGGATAACACTGAAGCTTTCTTT
TRBV24-1	NA	NA	TRBJ2-1	CATSSGLASYNEQFF	TGTGCCACCTCTTCTGGTCTGGCCTCCTACAATGAGCAGTTCTTC
TRBV3-1	TRBD1	few	TRBJ1-1	CASSQLVTDRTNTEAFF	TGTGCCAGCAGCCAACTTGTCACGGACAGGACGAACACTGAAGCTTTCTTT
TRBV25-1	NA	NA	TRBJ1-2	CASSESGLKNGYPF	TGTGCCAGCAGTGAGTCCGGGCTCAAGAATGGCTACCCCTTC
TRBV12-3/TRBV12-4	TRBD1	NA	TRBJ1-3	CASSAGQASSGNTIYF	TGTGCCAGCAGTGCGGGACAGGCCAGCTCTGGAAACACCATATATTTT
TRBV2	TRBD2	NA	TRBJ2-5	CASSPGTNRETQYF	TGTGCCAGCAGCCCCGGGACTAACAGGGAGACCCAGTACTTC
TRBV20-1	NA	few	TRBJ2-7	CSARDPPEGTSYEQYF	TGCAGTGCTAGAGATCCTCCTGAGGGAACCAGCTACGAGCAGTACTTC
TRBV7-9	NA	few	TRBJ1-2	CASSLREDRSSYGYTF	TGTGCCAGCAGCTTAAGGGAGGACCGTTCCAGCTATGGCTACACCTTC
TRBV2	TRBD1	few	TRBJ2-7	CASSGTGVGEQYF	TGTGCCAGCAGTGGGACAGGGGTGGGGGAGCAGTACTTC
TRBV3-1	NA	many	TRBJ1-1	CASSFNTEAFF	TGTGCCAGCAGTTTTAACACTGAAGCTTTCTTT
TRBV3-1	NA	NA	TRBJ2-7	CASSGTFYEQYF	TGTGCCAGCAGCGGGACCTTCTACGAGCAGTACTTC
TRBV5-1	NA	few	TRBJ1-1	CASSLVPGANTEAFF	TGCGCCAGCAGCTTGGTCCCAGGGGCGAACACTGAAGCTTTCTTT
TRBV7-9	NA	few	TRBJ2-1	CASSLDLSGEQFF	TGTGCCAGCAGCTTAGATCTCTCTGGCGAGCAGTTCTTC
TRBV5-1	NA	NA	TRBJ2-5	CASTKSRDNQETQYF	TGCGCCAGCACCAAATCCCGGGACAACCAAGAGACCCAGTACTTC
TRBV4-1	NA	NA	TRBJ1-3	CASSPGIVRSGNTIYF	TGCGCCAGCAGCCCAGGGATCGTTCGCTCCGGAAACACCATATATTTT
TRBV10-3	NA	NA	TRBJ1-6	CAISEGDSPLHF	TGTGCCATCAGTGAAGGAGATTCACCCCTCCACTTT
TRBV21-1	NA	few	TRBJ2-7	CAGPLGHEQYF	TGTGCGGGGCCTCTAGGCCACGAGCAGTACTTC
TRBV6-1	TRBD2	few	TRBJ2-7	CASSRHREGVRSYEQYF	TGTGCCAGCAGCCGGCACCGGGAGGGGGTTAGATCCTACGAGCAGTACTTC
TRBV7-3	NA	NA	TRBJ2-3	CASSLGLMDTQYF	TGTGCCAGCAGCTTAGGATTGATGGATACGCAGTATTTT
TRBV12-3/TRBV12-4	NA	few	TRBJ2-7	CASSAVYAEQYF	TGTGCCAGCAGCGCCGTATACGCTGAGCAGTACTTC
TRBV13	NA	NA	TRBJ1-1	CASSFMMNTEAFF	TGTGCCAGCAGCTTTATGATGAACACTGAAGCTTTCTTT
TRBV5-5	NA	few	TRBJ2-5	CASSAWTAQETQYF	TGTGCCAGCAGCGCCTGGACAGCCCAAGAGACCCAGTACTTC
TRBV7-9	NA	few	TRBJ2-5	CASSATGETQYF	TGTGCCAGCAGCGCAACAGGGGAGACCCAGTACTTC
TRBV12-3/TRBV12-4	NA	few	TRBJ1-3	CASTLGSGNTIYF	TGTGCCAGCACCCTGGGCTCTGGAAACACCATATATTTT